Presented here are 23 T cell receptor beta chains from one specimen sequenced in a study of blood T cell repertoires in COVID-19 (dated by TCRdb to the early 2020s). Library construction relied on the immunoSEQ multiplex PCR assay. The table comes from immuneACCESS by way of TCRdb, which keeps in-frame sequences with V and J called. Part of the clones is missing from these tables; in studies checked, under half for an unresolved V gene and the rest for unknown reasons. The sample contains about 320,000 clones, 70% to 90% of them found a single time. About 6% of the sample goes to the ten largest clones. Sequencing was done on a sample of peripheral blood. The source of these receptors is a man younger than 35 who had recovered from COVID-19.

The chain has TRBV4-1 and TRBJ1-6; D call uncertain. The germline V gene has CDR1 MGHRA and CDR2 YSYEKL. Trimming removed 3 bases from V and 6 bases from J, with 18 bases in between. The CDR3 loop spans 17 amino acids. Here the CDR3 DNA reads TGCGCCAGCAGCCATGATGGAGGTAGCAGGCCTAATTCACCCCTCCACTTT. It is translated as CASSHDGGSRPNSPLHF.

The genes are TRBV29-1 and TRBJ1-1; D is undetermined. This CDR3 spans 14 amino acids. Trimming removed 5 bases from V and 4 bases from J, with 17 bases in between. Germline CDR1 SQVTM, CDR2 ANQGSEA. The CDR3 sequence is CSVTRITGGTEAFF. In DNA, the CDR3 is TGCAGCGTTACAAGAATTACCGGAGGCACTGAAGCTTTCTTT.

This clone turned up a few times. The genes are TRBV29-1 and TRBJ1-2, with D perhaps matching TRBD1 (5 bases). V lost 4 bases, J lost 5 bases, and 8 bases lay in between. This CDR3 has 11 residues. Germline CDR1 and CDR2: SQVTM and ANQGSEA. Written as DNA, the CDR3 is TGCAGCGTTGTCCAGGGATATGGCTACACCTTC. This translates into CSVVQGYGYTF.

The rearrangement links TRBV2 to TRBJ1-2, with TRBD1 matching over 7 bases. In germline, CDR1 is SNHLY, CDR2 FYNNEI. The CDR3 is made up of 16 amino acids. Unmatched junction bases numbered 12, after V lost 1 base and J lost 7 bases. The CDR3 spells CASSEDPTGDGFGYTF. The CDR3 nucleotides read TGTGCCAGCAGTGAAGACCCTACAGGGGACGGATTTGGCTACACCTTC.

The chain links TRBV7-9 to TRBJ1-4; D is possibly TRBD1 (5 bases). The CDR3 length is 13 residues. Germline V lookup: CDR1 SEHNR, CDR2 FQNEAQ (reference sequence). V lost 1 base, J lost 6 bases, and 6 bases lay in between. The CDR3 sequence: CASSLVGDEKLFF. The CDR3 region has the DNA TGTGCCAGCAGCTTAGTAGGGGATGAAAAACTGTTTTTT.

The CDR3 loop is CASSQTSGLAEDTQYF. In DNA form, the CDR3 reads TGCGCCAGCAGCCAAACATCGGGACTAGCGGAAGATACGCAGTATTTT. The V call is TRBV4-1, the J call TRBJ2-3, with 11 nucleotides matching TRBD2. This CDR3 region has 16 residues. V was pared by 2 bases and J by 5 bases, with 6 bases of the junction left unmatched. Germline V gene sequence: CDR1 MGHRA, CDR2 YSYEKL.

The chain combines TRBV11-2 with TRBJ2-7; perhaps TRBD1 as D (6 bases). The CDR3 runs 16 residues. Per germline, CDR1 SGHAT and CDR2 FQNNGV. V lost 5 bases and J lost 0, with 17 bases in between. CDR3 sequence reads: CASSRLDRSTSYEQYF. CDR3 in DNA: TGTGCCAGCAGCCGACTCGACAGGTCCACCTCCTACGAGCAGTACTTC.

This chain connects TRBV2 to TRBJ2-1, with TRBD2 matching over 12 bases. V trimming: 7 bases; J trimming: 9 bases; junction bases outside the gene matches: 4. This CDR3 region has 13 residues. Germline CDR1 SNHLY, CDR2 FYNNEI. The chain's CDR3 is CASKLAGGSEQFF. The CDR3, as DNA: TGTGCCAGCAAGCTAGCGGGAGGGTCTGAGCAGTTCTTC.

The chain recombines TRBV4-1 with TRBJ2-5; 9 bases match TRBD1. The CDR3 runs to 16 residues. V was pared by 2 bases and J by 2 bases, with 6 bases of the junction left unmatched. Germline V gene sequence: CDR1 MGHRA, CDR2 YSYEKL. The CDR3 sequence is CASSQWTGANQETQYF. CDR3 nucleotide sequence: TGCGCCAGCAGCCAATGGACAGGGGCGAATCAAGAGACCCAGTACTTC.

A single count supports this clone. The CDR3 is CASTWARPGELFF. Written as DNA, the CDR3 is TGTGCCAGCACATGGGCCCGACCCGGGGAGCTGTTTTTT. This chain connects TRBV21-1 to TRBJ2-2; TRBD1 is the table's D call and was not checked against the DNA. TRBV21-1 is recorded as a pseudogene. This CDR3 is 13 amino acids long.

The rearrangement uses TRBV5-6 and TRBJ1-2, with 12 positions matching TRBD1. The CDR3 extends over 14 amino acids. V trimming: 3 bases; J trimming: 7 bases; junction bases outside the gene matches: 4. Per the germline V gene, CDR1 is SGHDT and CDR2 is YYEEEE. CDR3 DNA sequence: TGTGCCAGCAGCTGGGGACAGGGGGCATTTGGCTACACCTTC. Protein: CASSWGQGAFGYTF.

The V gene is TRBV27, the J gene TRBJ2-7, with TRBD2 matching 13 bases. Germline V lookup: CDR1 MNHEY, CDR2 SMNVEV (reference sequence). With 6 bases clipped from V and 2 bases from J, the junction kept 7 bases outside the gene matches. CDR3 size: 16 residues. The CDR3 reads CASRSPGTSGAYEQYF. CDR3 in DNA: TGTGCCAGCAGGTCACCCGGGACTAGCGGGGCCTACGAGCAGTACTTC.

This chain joins TRBV27 and TRBJ2-5; D unclear. Trimming took 5 bases from V and 2 from J, leaving 9 bases between them. CDR1 and CDR2 from the germline V gene are MNHEY and SMNVEV (reference sequence). CDR3 length: 13 residues. CDR3 sequence: CASSTITQETQYF. In DNA, the CDR3 is TGTGCCAGCAGTACAATTACACAAGAGACCCAGTACTTC.

The chain recombines TRBV7-8 with TRBJ1-2; possible D gene TRBD1, 5 bases. V was clipped by 2 bases and J by 4 bases, with 14 bases between them. Germline CDR1 is SGHVS and CDR2 is FQNEAQ. CDR3 length equals 15 residues. This CDR3 reads CASSLSRVGTYGYTF. The DNA of the CDR3 is TGTGCCAGCAGCTTATCCAGGGTCGGCACCTATGGCTACACCTTC.

The J gene is TRBJ2-2, the V gene TRBV6-6, with no clear D. Germline assignment: CDR1 MNHNY and CDR2 SVGAGI (reference sequence). V gave up 4 bases and J gave up 4 bases, with 7 bases separating them. CDR3 length: 13 residues. CDR3 residues: CASSLSVTGELFF. The DNA for the CDR3 is TGTGCCAGCAGTTTATCCGTCACCGGGGAGCTGTTTTTT.

The chain has TRBV9 and TRBJ1-2; 10 bases agree with TRBD1. The CDR3 has 21 amino acids. With 4 bases clipped from V and 3 bases from J, the junction kept 24 bases outside the gene matches. Germline loops: CDR1 SGDLS, CDR2 YYNGEE. The CDR3 DNA sequence: TGTGCCAGCAGCCACAAGGGGTCAGCGCCCGAGTCCGGGACAGGGGACTATGGCTACACCTTC. Protein sequence: CASSHKGSAPESGTGDYGYTF.

This clone has just one count. V is TRBV3-1 (or the pseudogene TRBV3-2) and J is TRBJ1-2; 9 bases are a match to TRBD1. V dropped 1 base and J dropped 2; count of bases not matched to a gene: 5. Per germline, CDR1 LGHDT and CDR2 YNNKEL (reference sequence). The CDR3 is 16 residues long. The CDR3 sequence is CASSQATGGLNYGYTF. Here the CDR3 DNA reads TGTGCCAGCAGCCAAGCTACAGGGGGCCTCAACTATGGCTACACCTTC.

The CDR3 reads CARGPGGREDTEAFF. The CDR3 bases are TGTGCCAGGGGTCCTGGGGGGAGAGAGGACACTGAAGCTTTCTTT. V and J are TRBV21-1 and TRBJ1-1. TRBV21-1 is deemed a pseudogene. The CDR3 covers 15 residues.

This chain joins TRBV29-1 and TRBJ2-2; D perhaps matches TRBD2 (5 bases). Germline assignment: CDR1 SQVTM and CDR2 ANQGSEA. This CDR3 region has 15 residues. V was clipped by 0 bases and J by 1 base, with 9 bases between them. The CDR3 coding sequence is TGCAGCGTTGAAGACGGAGCGGAGAACACCGGGGAGCTGTTTTTT. Translated, it gives CSVEDGAENTGELFF.

The J gene is TRBJ2-1, the V gene TRBV4-1; 8 nucleotides line up with TRBD2. Per the germline V gene, CDR1 is MGHRA and CDR2 is YSYEKL. The length of the CDR3 is 17 residues. Losses at the gene ends were 6 bases for V and 7 bases for J; bases not matched to a gene: 17. CDR3 sequence: CASSLGPVDGRGNEQFF. CDR3 nucleotides: TGCGCCAGCAGTCTGGGCCCTGTCGACGGGAGGGGGAATGAGCAGTTCTTC.

The sample holds one count of this clone. The chain has TRBV4-3 and TRBJ1-4, with unresolved D. CDR1 and CDR2 (germline): LGHNA, YSLEER. This CDR3 contains 15 residues. V lost 3 bases and J lost 7, with 15 bases in between. CDR3 sequence: CASSHDGRVGEKLFF. The CDR3 DNA follows: TGCGCCAGCAGCCATGACGGGAGGGTGGGTGAAAAACTGTTTTTT.

This chain links TRBV29-1 with TRBJ2-2; 13 nucleotides line up with TRBD2. Losses at the gene ends were 7 bases for V and 7 bases for J; bases not matched to a gene: 6. This CDR3 has 14 residues. CDR1 and CDR2 (germline): SQVTM, ANQGSEA. The CDR3 region is CSARTSGSNGELFF. The CDR3 DNA reads as TGCAGCGCCAGGACTAGCGGGAGTAACGGGGAGCTGTTTTTT.

The chain carries TRBV4-3 and TRBJ1-1; no clear D. Per the germline V gene, CDR1 is LGHNA and CDR2 is YSLEER. The CDR3 is 12 amino acids. V lost 3 bases to trimming and J lost 4 bases, with 6 bases between them. The CDR3 is CASSQPGTEAFF. The CDR3 DNA is TGCGCCAGCAGCCAGCCGGGCACTGAAGCTTTCTTT.